The clone carrying this T cell receptor (beta chain) was detected only a few times. The antigen remains undetermined. The data stem from a study of CD8 T cells in ankylosing spondylitis. Study findings and constraints: Made up of about eight highly homologous variants, a TCR beta motif appeared characteristic of ankylosing spondylitis blood.

TCRdb itself ran the 5' RACE reads through MiXCR, one entry per CDR3 protein. The sample lists about 130,000 distinct CDR3 sequences, more than 15% occurring once. The CDR3 runs to 15 residues. The germline CDR1 and CDR2 sequences are SEHNR and FQNEAQ (reference sequence). V dropped 5 bases and J dropped 5; count of bases not matched to a gene: 9. The sequencing input was blood, either unsorted or a sorted T cell fraction (not recorded which). This TCR was sampled from a male donor with ankylosing spondylitis. The rearrangement links TRBV7-9 to TRBJ2-4; 7 nucleotides agree with TRBD2. CDR3 region: CASSGMGGTENIQYF. DNA for the CDR3: TGTGCCAGCAGCGGAATGGGGGGGACGGAAAACATTCAGTACTTC.